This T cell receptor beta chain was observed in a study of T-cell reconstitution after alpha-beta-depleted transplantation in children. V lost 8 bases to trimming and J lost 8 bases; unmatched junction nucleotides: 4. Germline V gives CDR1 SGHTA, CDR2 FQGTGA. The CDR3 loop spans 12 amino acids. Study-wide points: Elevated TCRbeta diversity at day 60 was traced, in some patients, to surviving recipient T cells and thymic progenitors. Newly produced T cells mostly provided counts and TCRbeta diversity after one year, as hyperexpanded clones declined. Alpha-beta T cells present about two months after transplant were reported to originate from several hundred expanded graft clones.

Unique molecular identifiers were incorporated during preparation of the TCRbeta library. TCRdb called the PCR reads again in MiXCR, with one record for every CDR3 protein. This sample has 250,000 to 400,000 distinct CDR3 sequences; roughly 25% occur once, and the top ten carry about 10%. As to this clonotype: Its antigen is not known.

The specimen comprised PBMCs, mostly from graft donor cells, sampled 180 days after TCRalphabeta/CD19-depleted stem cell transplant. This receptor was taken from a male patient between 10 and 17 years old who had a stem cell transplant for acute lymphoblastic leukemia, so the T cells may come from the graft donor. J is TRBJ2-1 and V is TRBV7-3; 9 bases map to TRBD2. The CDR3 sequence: CASRAGGDEQFF. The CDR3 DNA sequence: TGTGCCAGCCGGGCGGGAGGGGATGAGCAGTTCTTC.